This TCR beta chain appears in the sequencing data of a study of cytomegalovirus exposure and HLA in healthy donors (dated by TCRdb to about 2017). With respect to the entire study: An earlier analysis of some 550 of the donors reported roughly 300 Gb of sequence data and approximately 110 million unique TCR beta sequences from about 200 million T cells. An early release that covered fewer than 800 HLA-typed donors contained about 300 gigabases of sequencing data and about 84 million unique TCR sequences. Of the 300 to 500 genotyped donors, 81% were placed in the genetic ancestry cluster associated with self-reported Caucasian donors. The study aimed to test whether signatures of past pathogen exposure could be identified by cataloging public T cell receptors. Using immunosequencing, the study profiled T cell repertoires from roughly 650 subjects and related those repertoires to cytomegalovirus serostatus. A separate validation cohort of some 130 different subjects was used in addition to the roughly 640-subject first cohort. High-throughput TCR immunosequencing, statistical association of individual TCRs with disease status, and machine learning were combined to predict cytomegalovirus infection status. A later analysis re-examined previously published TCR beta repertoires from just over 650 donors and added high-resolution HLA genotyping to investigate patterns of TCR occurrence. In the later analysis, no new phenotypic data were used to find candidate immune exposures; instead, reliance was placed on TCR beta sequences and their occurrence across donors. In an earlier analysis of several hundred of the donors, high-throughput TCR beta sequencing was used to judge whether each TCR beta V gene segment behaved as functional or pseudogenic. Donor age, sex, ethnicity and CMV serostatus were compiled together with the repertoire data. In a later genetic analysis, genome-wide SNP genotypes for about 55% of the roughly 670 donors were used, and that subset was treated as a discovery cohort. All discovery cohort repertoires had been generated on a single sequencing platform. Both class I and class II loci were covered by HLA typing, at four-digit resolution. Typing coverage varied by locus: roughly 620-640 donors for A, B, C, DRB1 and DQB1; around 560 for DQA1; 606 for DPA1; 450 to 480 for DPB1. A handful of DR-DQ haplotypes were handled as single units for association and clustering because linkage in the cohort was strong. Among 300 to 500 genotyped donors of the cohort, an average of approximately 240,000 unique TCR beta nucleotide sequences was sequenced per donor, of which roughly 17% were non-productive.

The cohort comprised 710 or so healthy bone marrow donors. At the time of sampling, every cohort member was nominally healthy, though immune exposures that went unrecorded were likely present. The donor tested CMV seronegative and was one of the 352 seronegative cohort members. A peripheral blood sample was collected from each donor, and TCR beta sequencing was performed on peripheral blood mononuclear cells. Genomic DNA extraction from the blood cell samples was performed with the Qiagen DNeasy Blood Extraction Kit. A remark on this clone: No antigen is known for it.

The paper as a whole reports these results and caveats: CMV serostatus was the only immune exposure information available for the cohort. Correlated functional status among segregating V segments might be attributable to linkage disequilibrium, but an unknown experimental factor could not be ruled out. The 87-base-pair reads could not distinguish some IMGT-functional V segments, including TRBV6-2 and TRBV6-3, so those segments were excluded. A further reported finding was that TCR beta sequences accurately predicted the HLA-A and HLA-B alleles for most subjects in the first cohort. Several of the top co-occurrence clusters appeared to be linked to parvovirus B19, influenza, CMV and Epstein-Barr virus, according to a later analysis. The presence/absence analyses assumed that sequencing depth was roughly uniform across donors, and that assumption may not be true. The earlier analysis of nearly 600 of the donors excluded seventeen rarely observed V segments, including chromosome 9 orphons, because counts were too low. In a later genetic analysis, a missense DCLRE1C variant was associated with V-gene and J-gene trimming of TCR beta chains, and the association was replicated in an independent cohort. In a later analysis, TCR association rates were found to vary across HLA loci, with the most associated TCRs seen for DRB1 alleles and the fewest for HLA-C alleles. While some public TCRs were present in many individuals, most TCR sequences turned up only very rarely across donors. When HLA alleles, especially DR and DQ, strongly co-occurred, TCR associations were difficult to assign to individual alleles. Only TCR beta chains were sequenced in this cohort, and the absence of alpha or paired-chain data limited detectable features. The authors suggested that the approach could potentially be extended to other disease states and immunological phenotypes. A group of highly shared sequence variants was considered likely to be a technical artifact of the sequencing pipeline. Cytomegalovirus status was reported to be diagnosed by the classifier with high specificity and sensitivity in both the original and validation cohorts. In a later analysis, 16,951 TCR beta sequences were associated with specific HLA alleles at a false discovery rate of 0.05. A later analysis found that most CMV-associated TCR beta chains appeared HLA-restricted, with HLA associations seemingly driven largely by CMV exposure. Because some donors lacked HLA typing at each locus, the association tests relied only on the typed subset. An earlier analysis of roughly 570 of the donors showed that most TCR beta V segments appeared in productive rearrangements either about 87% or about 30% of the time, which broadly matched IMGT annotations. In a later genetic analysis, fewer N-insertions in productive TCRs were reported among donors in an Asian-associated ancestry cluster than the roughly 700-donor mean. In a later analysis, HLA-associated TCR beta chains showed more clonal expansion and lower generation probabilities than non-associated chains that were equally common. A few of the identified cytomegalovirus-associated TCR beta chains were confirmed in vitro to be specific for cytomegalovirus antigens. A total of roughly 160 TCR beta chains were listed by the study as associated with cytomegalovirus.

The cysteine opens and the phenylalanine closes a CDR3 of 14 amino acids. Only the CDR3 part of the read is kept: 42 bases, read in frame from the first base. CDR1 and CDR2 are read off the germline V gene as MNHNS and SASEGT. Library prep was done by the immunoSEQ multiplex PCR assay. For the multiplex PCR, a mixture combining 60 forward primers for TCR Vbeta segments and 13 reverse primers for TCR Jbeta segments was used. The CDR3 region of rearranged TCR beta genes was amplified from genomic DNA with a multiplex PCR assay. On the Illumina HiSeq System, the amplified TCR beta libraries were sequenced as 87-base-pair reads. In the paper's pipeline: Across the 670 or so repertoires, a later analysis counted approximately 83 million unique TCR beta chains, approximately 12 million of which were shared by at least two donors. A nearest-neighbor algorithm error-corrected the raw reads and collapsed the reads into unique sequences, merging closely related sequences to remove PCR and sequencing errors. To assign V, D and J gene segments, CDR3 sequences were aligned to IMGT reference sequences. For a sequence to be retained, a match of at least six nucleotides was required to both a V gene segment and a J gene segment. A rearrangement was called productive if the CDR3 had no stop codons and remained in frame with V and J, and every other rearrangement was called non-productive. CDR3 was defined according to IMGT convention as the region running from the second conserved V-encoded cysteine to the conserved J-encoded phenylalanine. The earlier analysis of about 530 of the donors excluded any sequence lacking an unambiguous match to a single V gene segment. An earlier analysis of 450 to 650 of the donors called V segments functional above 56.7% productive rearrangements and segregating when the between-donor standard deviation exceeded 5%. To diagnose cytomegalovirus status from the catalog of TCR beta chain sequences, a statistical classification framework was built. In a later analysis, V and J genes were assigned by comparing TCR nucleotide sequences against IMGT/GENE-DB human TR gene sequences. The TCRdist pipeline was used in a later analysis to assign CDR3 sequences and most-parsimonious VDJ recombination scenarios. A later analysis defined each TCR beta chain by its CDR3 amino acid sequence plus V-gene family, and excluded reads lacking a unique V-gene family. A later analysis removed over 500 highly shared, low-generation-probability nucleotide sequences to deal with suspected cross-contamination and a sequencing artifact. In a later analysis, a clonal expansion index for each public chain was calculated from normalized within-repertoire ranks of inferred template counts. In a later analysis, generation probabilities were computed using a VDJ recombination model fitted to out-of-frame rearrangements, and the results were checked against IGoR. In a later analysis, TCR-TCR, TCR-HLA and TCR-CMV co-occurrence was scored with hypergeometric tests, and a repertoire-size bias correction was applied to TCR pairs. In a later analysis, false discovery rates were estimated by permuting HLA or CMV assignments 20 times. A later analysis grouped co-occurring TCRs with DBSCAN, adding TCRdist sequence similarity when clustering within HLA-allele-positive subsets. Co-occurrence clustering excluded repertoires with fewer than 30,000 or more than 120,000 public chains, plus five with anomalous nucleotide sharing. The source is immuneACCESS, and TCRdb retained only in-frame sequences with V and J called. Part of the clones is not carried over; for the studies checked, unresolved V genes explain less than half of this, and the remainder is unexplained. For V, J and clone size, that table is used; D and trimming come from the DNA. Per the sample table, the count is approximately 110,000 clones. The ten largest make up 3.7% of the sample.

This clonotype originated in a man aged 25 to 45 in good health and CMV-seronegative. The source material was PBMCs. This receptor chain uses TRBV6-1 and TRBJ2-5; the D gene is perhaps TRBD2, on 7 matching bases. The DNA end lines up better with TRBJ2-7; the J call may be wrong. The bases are TGTGCCAGCAGGTCGGGGAGGGGGATCTACGAGCAGTACTTC. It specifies CASRSGRGIYEQYF.